The T cell receptor beta chain under discussion was sequenced for a study of memory CD8 T cells in hepatitis C reinfection. Produced via immunoSEQ multiplex PCR; TCRdb's table is partial and in-frame only. The table has 35,000 to 50,000 clones, 88% seen once. The time point is: peak reinfection, 3 to 8 weeks after reinfection detection. The sorted cells went straight to TCR sequencing with no prior in vitro expansion. In germline, CDR1 is MGHRA, CDR2 YSYEKL. The CDR3 spans 17 residues. V was clipped by 1 base and J by 8 bases; unmatched bases: 11. The chain combines TRBV4-1 with TRBJ2-1; 10 bases are shared with TRBD2. The sample consisted of naive CD8+ T cells sorted from blood. This clonotype originated in a man aged 18 to 35 with hepatitis C virus infection. The CDR3 DNA reads as TGCGCCAGCAGCCAAGCGAATCTAGCGGGGGCCGAGGATGAGCAGTTCTTC. Amino acids: CASSQANLAGAEDEQFF.